A selection of T cell receptor beta chains follows, all from one sample in a study of graft-versus-host responses after intestinal transplantation. These receptors are not linked to any known antigen. This table comes from immunoSEQ multiplex PCR, and its TCRdb copy is limited to in-frame clones, with some not included. The sample includes some 93,000 clones, over 75% seen only once; the top ten take about 0.45%. The sample consisted of unstimulated CD8+ T cells sorted from spleen or lymph node cells, taken before intestinal transplant. Receptor source: a human donor who received an intestinal transplant. CDR3s include the opening cysteine and the closing phenylalanine or tryptophan. The D gene is left open where the match is weak. A clone size is listed for some rows: how often the clone was seen (once, few, many), or a class if it is expanded.

clone size: NA
D gene: NA
J gene: TRBJ2-7
V gene: TRBV6-5
CDR3 protein: CASSQGGAPVEQYF
CDR3 DNA: TGTGCCAGCAGTCAAGGGGGGGCGCCGGTCGAGCAGTACTTC

clone size: NA
D gene: NA
J gene: TRBJ2-7
V gene: TRBV2
CDR3 protein: CASSEPGMVSEQYF
CDR3 DNA: TGTGCCAGCAGTGAACCAGGGATGGTTTCCGAGCAGTACTTC

clone size: NA
D gene: NA
J gene: TRBJ2-7
V gene: TRBV7-9
CDR3 protein: CASSLAPGVSSDEQYF
CDR3 DNA: TGTGCCAGCAGCTTAGCTCCAGGGGTCTCTTCCGACGAGCAGTACTTC

clone size: once
D gene: NA
J gene: TRBJ1-2
V gene: TRBV9
CDR3 protein: CASSGYRDEGYGYTF
CDR3 DNA: TGTGCCAGCAGCGGATACAGGGACGAGGGCTATGGCTACACCTTC

clone size: NA
D gene: NA
J gene: TRBJ2-2
V gene: TRBV27
CDR3 protein: CASSFNSPAGELFF
CDR3 DNA: TGTGCCAGCAGTTTTAATTCTCCGGCCGGGGAGCTGTTTTTT

clone size: NA
D gene: TRBD2
J gene: TRBJ2-7
V gene: TRBV5-1
CDR3 protein: CASSPGLAGDEQYF
CDR3 DNA: TGCGCCAGCAGCCCGGGACTAGCAGGCGACGAGCAGTACTTC

clone size: NA
D gene: NA
J gene: TRBJ1-1
V gene: TRBV7-2
CDR3 protein: CASSRTLNTEAFF
CDR3 DNA: TGTGCCAGCAGCCGGACTCTGAACACTGAAGCTTTCTTT

clone size: NA
D gene: NA
J gene: TRBJ2-1
V gene: TRBV28
CDR3 protein: CASSFRRGNEQFF
CDR3 DNA: TGTGCCAGCAGTTTCCGCAGGGGCAATGAGCAGTTCTTC

clone size: once
D gene: NA
J gene: TRBJ2-1
V gene: TRBV7-9
CDR3 protein: CASKPLYLTHEQFF
CDR3 DNA: TGTGCCAGCAAACCCTTATACTTGACTCATGAGCAGTTCTTC

clone size: NA
D gene: TRBD2
J gene: TRBJ2-5
V gene: TRBV11-2
CDR3 protein: CASSFGTSGQETQYF
CDR3 DNA: TGTGCCAGCAGCTTTGGGACTAGCGGGCAAGAGACCCAGTACTTC

clone size: NA
D gene: NA
J gene: TRBJ2-1
V gene: TRBV7-3
CDR3 protein: CASSPSGGVYNEQFF
CDR3 DNA: TGTGCCAGCAGCCCCTCGGGGGGCGTCTACAATGAGCAGTTCTTC

clone size: once
D gene: NA
J gene: TRBJ1-1
V gene: TRBV12-5
CDR3 protein: CASGGVGGAEAFF
CDR3 DNA: TGTGCTAGTGGGGGTGTTGGCGGCGCTGAAGCTTTCTTT

clone size: NA
D gene: NA
J gene: TRBJ2-1
V gene: TRBV27
CDR3 protein: CASSLDYLGNEQFF
CDR3 DNA: TGTGCCAGCAGTTTAGACTACCTTGGGAATGAGCAGTTCTTC

clone size: NA
D gene: TRBD2
J gene: TRBJ2-3
V gene: TRBV28
CDR3 protein: CASSQRGTTDTQYF
CDR3 DNA: TGTGCCAGCAGTCAGCGGGGGACCACAGATACGCAGTATTTT

clone size: NA
D gene: NA
J gene: TRBJ2-3
V gene: TRBV5-6
CDR3 protein: CASSGGTAEVTDTQYF
CDR3 DNA: TGTGCCAGCAGCGGGGGGACAGCCGAAGTCACAGATACGCAGTATTTT

clone size: NA
D gene: TRBD2
J gene: TRBJ2-7
V gene: TRBV4-3
CDR3 protein: CASSQGLAGASSYEQYF
CDR3 DNA: TGCGCCAGCAGCCAAGGACTAGCGGGCGCTAGCTCCTACGAGCAGTACTTC

clone size: NA
D gene: TRBD2
J gene: TRBJ2-7
V gene: TRBV7-9
CDR3 protein: CASSLTSGLYEQYF
CDR3 DNA: TGTGCCAGCAGCTTGACTAGCGGCTTATACGAGCAGTACTTC

clone size: NA
D gene: NA
J gene: TRBJ2-7
V gene: TRBV10-2
CDR3 protein: CASSESGLFSYEQYF
CDR3 DNA: TGCGCCAGCAGTGAGTCGGGCCTATTTTCCTACGAGCAGTACTTC

clone size: NA
D gene: NA
J gene: TRBJ2-7
V gene: TRBV6-6
CDR3 protein: CASNDYFGIYEQYF
CDR3 DNA: TGTGCCAGCAACGACTATTTCGGGATCTACGAGCAGTACTTC

clone size: NA
D gene: TRBD1
J gene: TRBJ2-2
V gene: TRBV6-4
CDR3 protein: CASRDRGLGDTGELFF
CDR3 DNA: TGTGCCAGCAGAGACAGGGGGCTTGGGGACACCGGGGAGCTGTTTTTT

clone size: NA
D gene: TRBD1
J gene: TRBJ2-5
V gene: TRBV25-1
CDR3 protein: CASGQGVRETQYF
CDR3 DNA: TGTGCCAGCGGACAGGGGGTGAGGGAGACCCAGTACTTC

clone size: NA
D gene: NA
J gene: TRBJ2-7
V gene: TRBV4-1
CDR3 protein: CASSQGTGGAYEQYF
CDR3 DNA: TGCGCCAGCAGCCAAGGAACAGGGGGGGCCTACGAGCAGTACTTC

clone size: NA
D gene: TRBD2
J gene: TRBJ2-1
V gene: TRBV10-3
CDR3 protein: CAKLAGGPYNEQFF
CDR3 DNA: TGTGCCAAATTAGCGGGAGGACCCTACAATGAGCAGTTCTTC

clone size: NA
D gene: TRBD2
J gene: TRBJ2-1
V gene: TRBV19
CDR3 protein: CASSSVTSGRAERPNEQFF
CDR3 DNA: TGTGCCAGTAGTTCTGTGACTAGCGGGAGGGCCGAGCGCCCTAATGAGCAGTTCTTC

clone size: NA
D gene: TRBD1
J gene: TRBJ1-1
V gene: TRBV5-6
CDR3 protein: CASSAGQLNTEAFF
CDR3 DNA: TGTGCCAGCAGCGCGGGACAGTTGAACACTGAAGCTTTCTTT

clone size: NA
D gene: NA
J gene: TRBJ2-5
V gene: TRBV27
CDR3 protein: CASSSRVQETQYF
CDR3 DNA: TGTGCCAGCAGTTCCCGGGTGCAAGAGACCCAGTACTTC

clone size: NA
D gene: TRBD1
J gene: TRBJ2-7
V gene: TRBV5-1
CDR3 protein: CASSAGTGTYEQYF
CDR3 DNA: TGCGCCAGCAGCGCGGGGACAGGGACCTACGAGCAGTACTTC

clone size: NA
D gene: NA
J gene: TRBJ2-3
V gene: TRBV7-6
CDR3 protein: CASSLVVGVAEETDTQYF
CDR3 DNA: TGTGCCAGCAGCTTAGTGGTCGGGGTAGCCGAGGAGACAGATACGCAGTATTTT

clone size: NA
D gene: NA
J gene: TRBJ2-1
V gene: TRBV30
CDR3 protein: CAWSAGDEQFF
CDR3 DNA: TGTGCCTGGAGTGCAGGGGATGAGCAGTTCTTC

clone size: NA
D gene: TRBD1
J gene: TRBJ1-2
V gene: TRBV2
CDR3 protein: CASSDRGQGSGYTF
CDR3 DNA: TGTGCCAGCAGTGACCGGGGACAGGGTTCTGGCTACACCTTC

clone size: NA
D gene: TRBD1
J gene: TRBJ2-1
V gene: TRBV9
CDR3 protein: CASSVVGGWDNEQFF
CDR3 DNA: TGTGCCAGCAGCGTAGTAGGGGGCTGGGACAATGAGCAGTTCTTC

clone size: few
D gene: NA
J gene: TRBJ2-7
V gene: TRBV6-6
CDR3 protein: CASSYSTPRIYEQYF
CDR3 DNA: TGTGCCAGCAGTTACTCGACTCCTCGAATATACGAGCAGTACTTC

clone size: NA
D gene: TRBD2
J gene: TRBJ2-3
V gene: TRBV7-9
CDR3 protein: CASSLETSGGTDTQYF
CDR3 DNA: TGTGCCAGCAGCTTAGAGACTAGCGGGGGCACAGATACGCAGTATTTT

clone size: NA
D gene: TRBD1
J gene: TRBJ2-7
V gene: TRBV25-1
CDR3 protein: CASCRGRVPHEQYF
CDR3 DNA: TGTGCCAGCTGCAGGGGGCGCGTCCCCCACGAGCAGTACTTC

clone size: NA
D gene: NA
J gene: TRBJ1-6
V gene: TRBV6-5
CDR3 protein: CASSYGQGRNSPLHF
CDR3 DNA: TGTGCCAGCAGTTACGGTCAGGGAAGGAATTCACCCCTCCACTTT

clone size: NA
D gene: TRBD2
J gene: TRBJ2-1
V gene: TRBV6-5
CDR3 protein: CASSYSGLAEYNEQFF
CDR3 DNA: TGTGCCAGCAGTTACTCAGGACTAGCGGAATACAATGAGCAGTTCTTC

clone size: NA
D gene: TRBD2
J gene: TRBJ2-1
V gene: TRBV19
CDR3 protein: CASSILAGDNEQFF
CDR3 DNA: TGTGCCAGTAGTATACTAGCGGGAGACAATGAGCAGTTCTTC

clone size: NA
D gene: TRBD1
J gene: TRBJ2-7
V gene: TRBV14
CDR3 protein: CASSRDRGLSYEQYF
CDR3 DNA: TGTGCCAGCAGCCGAGACAGGGGGCTCTCCTACGAGCAGTACTTC

clone size: NA
D gene: NA
J gene: TRBJ2-1
V gene: TRBV5-6
CDR3 protein: CASSFSDNEQFF
CDR3 DNA: TGTGCCAGCAGCTTCTCAGACAATGAGCAGTTCTTC

clone size: NA
D gene: NA
J gene: TRBJ2-5
V gene: TRBV4-1
CDR3 protein: CASSQEELQETQYF
CDR3 DNA: TGCGCCAGCAGCCAAGAGGAGCTACAAGAGACCCAGTACTTC

clone size: NA
D gene: NA
J gene: TRBJ1-1
V gene: TRBV5-8
CDR3 protein: CASSFSNRMNTEAFF
CDR3 DNA: TGTGCCAGCAGCTTTTCCAACAGAATGAACACTGAAGCTTTCTTT

clone size: once
D gene: TRBD1
J gene: TRBJ2-7
V gene: TRBV7-9
CDR3 protein: CASSLVGTDEQYF
CDR3 DNA: TGTGCCAGCAGCTTAGTCGGGACAGACGAGCAGTACTTC

clone size: NA
D gene: TRBD2
J gene: TRBJ2-1
V gene: TRBV27
CDR3 protein: CASRTSGRALNEQFF
CDR3 DNA: TGTGCCAGCAGGACTAGCGGGAGGGCCCTGAATGAGCAGTTCTTC

clone size: NA
D gene: NA
J gene: TRBJ1-2
V gene: TRBV19
CDR3 protein: CASSSGSPNYGYTF
CDR3 DNA: TGTGCCAGTAGTTCCGGGTCCCCTAACTATGGCTACACCTTC

clone size: NA
D gene: NA
J gene: TRBJ2-2
V gene: TRBV19
CDR3 protein: CASSSRTQATGELFF
CDR3 DNA: TGTGCCAGTAGTAGCAGGACACAGGCTACCGGGGAGCTGTTTTTT

clone size: NA
D gene: NA
J gene: TRBJ1-1
V gene: TRBV6-1
CDR3 protein: CASSSRGWDTEAFF
CDR3 DNA: TGTGCCAGCAGTTCCAGGGGTTGGGACACTGAAGCTTTCTTT

clone size: NA
D gene: TRBD1
J gene: TRBJ2-1
V gene: TRBV5-4
CDR3 protein: CASSPSTGGFDEQFF
CDR3 DNA: TGTGCCAGCAGTCCTAGCACAGGGGGCTTCGATGAGCAGTTCTTC

clone size: NA
D gene: TRBD1
J gene: TRBJ2-7
V gene: TRBV28
CDR3 protein: CASSPTGKGVDYEQYF
CDR3 DNA: TGTGCCAGCAGCCCGACAGGGAAGGGGGTGGACTACGAGCAGTACTTC

clone size: few
D gene: TRBD2
J gene: TRBJ2-1
V gene: TRBV4-2
CDR3 protein: CASSPGLAAEQFF
CDR3 DNA: TGTGCCAGCAGCCCTGGACTAGCGGCCGAGCAGTTCTTC

clone size: once
D gene: NA
J gene: TRBJ2-7
V gene: TRBV2
CDR3 protein: CASSEVAADSSYEQYF
CDR3 DNA: TGTGCCAGCAGTGAAGTTGCGGCAGATAGCTCCTACGAGCAGTACTTC

clone size: once
D gene: NA
J gene: TRBJ2-1
V gene: TRBV30
CDR3 protein: CAWSRREGRAYNEQFF
CDR3 DNA: TGTGCCTGGAGTCGCCGTGAGGGTAGGGCTTACAATGAGCAGTTCTTC

clone size: NA
D gene: NA
J gene: TRBJ2-1
V gene: TRBV7-9
CDR3 protein: CASSRLWARGEQFF
CDR3 DNA: TGTGCCAGCAGCCGCTTGTGGGCACGGGGAGAGCAGTTCTTC

clone size: NA
D gene: NA
J gene: TRBJ1-2
V gene: TRBV2
CDR3 protein: CASRGTGRLGSNYGYTF
CDR3 DNA: TGTGCCAGCAGGGGCACAGGACGACTCGGGAGTAACTATGGCTACACCTTC

clone size: few
D gene: NA
J gene: TRBJ2-7
V gene: TRBV6-5
CDR3 protein: CASHPRSSYEQYF
CDR3 DNA: TGTGCCAGTCACCCTCGGAGCTCCTACGAGCAGTACTTC

clone size: NA
D gene: TRBD1
J gene: TRBJ1-2
V gene: TRBV9
CDR3 protein: CASSATGDYGYTF
CDR3 DNA: TGTGCCAGCAGCGCTACAGGGGACTATGGCTACACCTTC

clone size: NA
D gene: NA
J gene: TRBJ2-7
V gene: TRBV5-1
CDR3 protein: CASSLRGGSYEQYF
CDR3 DNA: TGCGCCAGCAGCTTGCGAGGGGGTTCCTACGAGCAGTACTTC

clone size: NA
D gene: NA
J gene: TRBJ2-3
V gene: TRBV20-1
CDR3 protein: CSASVDTQYF
CDR3 DNA: TGCAGTGCTAGCGTGGATACGCAGTATTTT

clone size: NA
D gene: NA
J gene: TRBJ2-1
V gene: TRBV25-1
CDR3 protein: CASSDLNSNEQFF
CDR3 DNA: TGTGCCAGCAGTGACCTTAACTCCAATGAGCAGTTCTTC

clone size: NA
D gene: NA
J gene: TRBJ1-6
V gene: TRBV4-2
CDR3 protein: CASSQGGEGISPLHF
CDR3 DNA: TGTGCCAGCAGCCAAGGGGGGGAGGGAATCTCACCCCTCCACTTT

clone size: once
D gene: NA
J gene: TRBJ2-2
V gene: TRBV15
CDR3 protein: CATSSFSGGGSGELFF
CDR3 DNA: TGTGCCACCAGCAGTTTCTCCGGGGGTGGATCCGGGGAGCTGTTTTTT